This T cell receptor (beta chain) was recovered during a study of T cell responses to AZD1222 COVID-19 vaccine. Study findings and constraints: Clonal diversity was possibly underestimated, and the donors were mostly white British, with more females. Spike-specific TCR depth and breadth grew after two AZD1222 doses.

Remarks on this clone: Its specificity is not known.

Method: immunoSEQ multiplex PCR; TCRdb's copy keeps in-frame clones and lacks some. Of about 140,000 clones detected, 92% appear once; the ten largest clones hold over 1.3%. The sequencing here drew on peripheral blood, taken on day 0 of AZD1222 vaccination. The source of this sequence is an adult in good health.

The CDR3 loop reads CASSPREGSNQPQHF. For the CDR3, the DNA is TGTGCCAGCAGCCCAAGGGAGGGGAGCAATCAGCCCCAGCATTTT. The V and J genes are TRBV7-8 and TRBJ1-5; D might be TRBD1 (5 bases). CDR1 and CDR2 (germline): SGHVS, FQNEAQ. V was cut by 5 bases and J by 1 base, with 12 bases left in between. There are 15 residues in the CDR3.